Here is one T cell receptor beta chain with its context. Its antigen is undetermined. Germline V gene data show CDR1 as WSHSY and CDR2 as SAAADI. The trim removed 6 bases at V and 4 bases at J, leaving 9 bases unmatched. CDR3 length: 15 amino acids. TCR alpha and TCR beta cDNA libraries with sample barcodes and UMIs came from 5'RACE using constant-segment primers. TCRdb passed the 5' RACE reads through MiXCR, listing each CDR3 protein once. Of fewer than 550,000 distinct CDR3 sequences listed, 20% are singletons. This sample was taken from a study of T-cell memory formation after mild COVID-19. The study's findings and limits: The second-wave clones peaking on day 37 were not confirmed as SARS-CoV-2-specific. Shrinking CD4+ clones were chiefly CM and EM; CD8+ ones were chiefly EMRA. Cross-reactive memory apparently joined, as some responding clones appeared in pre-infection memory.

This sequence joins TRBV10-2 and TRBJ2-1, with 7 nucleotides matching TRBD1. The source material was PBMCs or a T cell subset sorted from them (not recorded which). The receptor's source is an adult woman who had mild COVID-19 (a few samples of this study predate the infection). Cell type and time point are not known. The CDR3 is CASSSDRARYNEQFF. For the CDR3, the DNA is TGCGCCAGCAGCTCCGACAGGGCCAGATACAATGAGCAGTTCTTC.